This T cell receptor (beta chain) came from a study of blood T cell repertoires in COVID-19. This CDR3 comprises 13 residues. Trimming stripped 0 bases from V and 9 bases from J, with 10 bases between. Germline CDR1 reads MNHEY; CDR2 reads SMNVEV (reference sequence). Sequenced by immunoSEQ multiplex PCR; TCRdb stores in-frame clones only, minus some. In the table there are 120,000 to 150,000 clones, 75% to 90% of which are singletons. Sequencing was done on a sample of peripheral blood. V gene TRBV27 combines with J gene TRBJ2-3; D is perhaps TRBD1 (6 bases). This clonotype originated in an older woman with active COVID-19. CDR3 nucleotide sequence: TGTGCCAGCAGTTTATCGAGGGGGAGAACGCAGTATTTT. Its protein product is CASSLSRGRTQYF.